This record covers a single T cell receptor (beta chain). There is no known antigen for this receptor. No quality values exist for individual bases; no much larger clone is one base distant. The cohort consisted of 666 healthy bone marrow donors. Cohort members were all nominally healthy when sampled, although unrecorded immune exposures were likely present. The donor tested CMV seropositive, placing the donor among the 250 to 350 seropositive members of the cohort. Each donor provided a peripheral blood sample, and peripheral blood mononuclear cells were used for TCR beta sequencing. The Qiagen DNeasy Blood Extraction Kit was used to extract genomic DNA from the blood cell samples. The source of the sample is a study of cytomegalovirus exposure and HLA in healthy donors (dated 2017 in TCRdb). Regarding the research as a whole: An earlier analysis of approximately 600 of the donors reported approximately 290 Gb of sequence data and 100 million to 140 million unique TCR beta sequences from about 179 million T cells. To predict cytomegalovirus infection status, the study brought together high-throughput TCR immunosequencing, statistical association of individual TCRs with disease status, and machine learning. Donor age, sex, ethnicity and CMV serostatus were compiled together with the repertoire data. The number of donors typed differed by locus, with roughly 620-630 for A, B, C, DRB1 and DQB1, approximately 500 for DQA1, 600 to 610 for DPA1, and approximately 470 for DPB1. Because of strong linkage in the cohort, four or five DR-DQ haplotypes were treated as single units for association and clustering. Rather than drawing on any new phenotypic data, the later analysis identified candidate immune exposures from TCR beta sequences and the way those sequences occurred across donors. An early release covering about 600 HLA-typed donors comprised approximately 290 gigabases of sequencing data and tens of millions of unique TCR sequences. Every repertoire in the discovery cohort had been generated on one and the same sequencing platform. The aim of the study was to test whether cataloging public T cell receptors could identify signatures of past pathogen exposure. A separate validation cohort of over a hundred different subjects was used in addition to the approximately 640-subject first cohort. In an earlier analysis of roughly 600 of the donors, high-throughput TCR beta sequencing was used to judge whether each TCR beta V gene segment behaved as functional or pseudogenic. Using immunosequencing, the study profiled T cell repertoires from 550 to 750 subjects and related those repertoires to cytomegalovirus serostatus. A later analysis re-examined previously published TCR beta repertoires from just over 650 donors and added high-resolution HLA genotyping to investigate patterns of TCR occurrence. On average, roughly 240,000 unique TCR beta nucleotide sequences were sequenced per donor among a few hundred genotyped donors of the cohort, with about 17% of those sequences being non-productive. Class I and class II HLA loci were covered by the typing at four-digit resolution. Of the approximately 400 genotyped donors, about 80% fell in the genetic ancestry cluster associated with self-reported Caucasian donors. In a later genetic analysis, genome-wide SNP genotypes for about 60% of the 666 donors were used, and that subset was treated as a discovery cohort. What the research found in general, with its limitations: According to a later analysis, TCR association rates differed among HLA loci, with DRB1 alleles showing the most associated TCRs and HLA-C alleles showing the fewest. Presence/absence analyses assumed roughly uniform sequencing depth across donors, an assumption that may not hold. The cohort was sequenced for TCR beta chains only, and without alpha or paired-chain data the features that could be detected were limited. Compared with equally common non-associated chains, HLA-associated TCR beta chains in a later analysis were more clonally expanded and had lower generation probabilities. The 87-base-pair reads could not distinguish some IMGT-functional V segments, including TRBV6-2 and TRBV6-3, so those segments were excluded. Compared with the 666-donor mean, donors in an Asian-associated ancestry cluster had fewer N-insertions in productive TCRs, according to a later genetic analysis. In an earlier analysis of fewer than 750 of the donors, most TCR beta V segments were observed in productive rearrangements about 87% or about 30% of the time, broadly matching IMGT annotations. In a later analysis, 16,951 TCR beta sequences were associated with specific HLA alleles at a false discovery rate of 0.05. The earlier analysis of 450 to 700 of the donors excluded roughly 16 rarely observed V segments, including chromosome 9 orphons, because counts were too low. Immune exposure information for the cohort was limited to CMV serostatus. Strong co-occurrence of HLA alleles, especially DR and DQ, made assigning TCR associations to individual alleles difficult. It was suggested by the authors that the approach could potentially be generalized to other disease states and immunological phenotypes. Correlated functional status among segregating V segments might reflect linkage disequilibrium, but an unknown experimental factor could not be ruled out. In both the original and validation cohorts, the classifier was reported to diagnose cytomegalovirus status with high specificity and sensitivity. In a later analysis, several top co-occurrence clusters were reported to appear linked to parvovirus B19, influenza, CMV and Epstein-Barr virus. In a later analysis, most CMV-associated TCR beta chains were found to appear HLA-restricted, with HLA associations seemingly driven largely by CMV exposure. Because HLA typing was unavailable for some donors at each locus, only the typed subset was used in association tests. Most TCR sequences were seen in very few donors, while some public TCRs were found in many individuals. V-gene and J-gene trimming of TCR beta chains was associated with a missense DCLRE1C variant in a later genetic analysis, and the association was replicated in an independent cohort. A cluster of highly shared sequence variants was judged likely to represent a technical artifact of the sequencing pipeline. A total of 150 or so TCR beta chains were listed by the study as associated with cytomegalovirus. A further reported finding was that TCR beta sequences accurately predicted the HLA-A and HLA-B alleles for most subjects in the first cohort. In vitro tests confirmed that a few of the cytomegalovirus-associated TCR beta chains recognize cytomegalovirus antigens.

The library was obtained by the immunoSEQ multiplex PCR assay. For the multiplex PCR, a mixture combining 60 forward primers for TCR Vbeta segments and 13 reverse primers for TCR Jbeta segments was used. Amplification of the CDR3 region of rearranged TCR beta genes was performed with a multiplex PCR assay on genomic DNA. On the Illumina HiSeq System, the amplified TCR beta libraries were sequenced as 87-base-pair reads. Per the authors' processing: Across the 600 to 700 repertoires, a later analysis counted 60 million to 90 million unique TCR beta chains, some 11 million of which were shared by at least two donors. To remove PCR and sequencing errors, raw reads were error-corrected and collapsed into unique sequences using a nearest-neighbor algorithm that merged closely related sequences. To assign V, D and J gene segments, CDR3 sequences were aligned to IMGT reference sequences. For a sequence to be retained, at least a six-nucleotide match to both a V gene segment and a J gene segment was required. A rearrangement was called productive if the CDR3 had no stop codons and remained in frame with V and J, and every other rearrangement was called non-productive. CDR3 was defined according to IMGT convention as the region running from the second conserved V-encoded cysteine to the conserved J-encoded phenylalanine. The earlier analysis of a few hundred of the donors excluded any sequence lacking an unambiguous match to a single V gene segment. In an earlier analysis of roughly 500 of the donors, V segments were called functional above 56.7% productive rearrangements and were called segregating when the between-donor standard deviation exceeded 5%. To diagnose cytomegalovirus status from the catalog of TCR beta chain sequences, a statistical classification framework was built. A later analysis assigned V and J genes by comparing TCR nucleotide sequences with IMGT/GENE-DB human TR gene sequences. A later analysis assigned CDR3 sequences and most-parsimonious VDJ recombination scenarios with the TCRdist pipeline. In a later analysis, each TCR beta chain was defined by its CDR3 amino acid sequence together with its V-gene family, and reads lacking a unique V-gene family were excluded. As a way to deal with suspected cross-contamination and a sequencing artifact, a later analysis dropped 640 or so nucleotide sequences that were highly shared and had low generation probability. A later analysis calculated a clonal expansion index for each public chain from normalized within-repertoire ranks of inferred template counts. Generation probabilities in a later analysis came from a VDJ recombination model fitted to out-of-frame rearrangements, and those results were checked against IGoR. In a later analysis, TCR-TCR, TCR-HLA and TCR-CMV co-occurrence was scored with hypergeometric tests, and a repertoire-size bias correction was applied to TCR pairs. To estimate false discovery rates, a later analysis permuted the HLA or CMV assignments 20 times. A later analysis grouped co-occurring TCRs with DBSCAN, adding TCRdist sequence similarity when clustering within HLA-allele-positive subsets. Co-occurrence clustering excluded repertoires with fewer than 30,000 or more than 120,000 public chains, plus five with anomalous nucleotide sharing. What TCRdb holds here is the immuneACCESS table cut down to in-frame rearrangements. Part of the clones is not present; checked against another copy, under half of the missing clones reflect an unresolved V gene, and the others are unexplained. The V and J calls and clone size were taken over from that table, and D and trimming were inferred from the DNA. The sample has more than 60,000 clones on record, 80% to 90% of them singletons. In total, the top ten clones hold over 15% of the sample.

Counted from cysteine to phenylalanine, this CDR3 has 13 amino acids. Solely the CDR3 DNA is kept, with 39 bases framed from the first base. V loses 5 bases, J loses 5 bases, and the germline ends lie 10 bases apart. According to the germline V gene, CDR1 reads SGHTA and CDR2 reads FQGTGA. This TCR came from a man in his 70s in good health and CMV-seropositive. The rearrangement joined TRBV7-3 to TRBJ2-1; the D segment cannot be called with confidence. The sequenced sample was PBMCs. CDR3 sequence: CASSLPSNNEQFF. The DNA sequence is as follows: TGTGCCAGCAGCCTCCCGAGCAACAATGAGCAGTTCTTC.